This TCR beta chain came from a study of blood T cell repertoires in COVID-19. Turning to the study itself: Samples of COVID-19 (acute and convalescent) were obtained from the United States, Italy and Spain. PBMCs, B-cell-depleted T cells, or T cells were the source of the cDNA or gDNA that made up the material.

V was trimmed by 1 base and J by 7 bases, leaving 19 bases between them. The CDR3 spans 16 residues. Per germline, CDR1 SEHNR and CDR2 FQNEAQ (reference sequence). Authors' data handling: Reference gene primer amplification gave estimated nucleated cell counts. Produced via immunoSEQ multiplex PCR; TCRdb's table is partial and in-frame only. V and J calls and clone size come straight from that table; D and trimming were deduced from the DNA. Of roughly 39,000 clones listed, about 85% are singletons. The sequence was collected from a man aged 45-65 years in a cohort sampled during active COVID-19. The material sequenced was peripheral blood. This chain joins TRBV7-9 and TRBJ1-2; D may be TRBD1 (5 bases). The CDR3 region has the DNA TGTGCCAGCAGCTTAGTTGGGCACCCCAGGGAGGGTGGCTACACCTTC. The encoded protein is CASSLVGHPREGGYTF.